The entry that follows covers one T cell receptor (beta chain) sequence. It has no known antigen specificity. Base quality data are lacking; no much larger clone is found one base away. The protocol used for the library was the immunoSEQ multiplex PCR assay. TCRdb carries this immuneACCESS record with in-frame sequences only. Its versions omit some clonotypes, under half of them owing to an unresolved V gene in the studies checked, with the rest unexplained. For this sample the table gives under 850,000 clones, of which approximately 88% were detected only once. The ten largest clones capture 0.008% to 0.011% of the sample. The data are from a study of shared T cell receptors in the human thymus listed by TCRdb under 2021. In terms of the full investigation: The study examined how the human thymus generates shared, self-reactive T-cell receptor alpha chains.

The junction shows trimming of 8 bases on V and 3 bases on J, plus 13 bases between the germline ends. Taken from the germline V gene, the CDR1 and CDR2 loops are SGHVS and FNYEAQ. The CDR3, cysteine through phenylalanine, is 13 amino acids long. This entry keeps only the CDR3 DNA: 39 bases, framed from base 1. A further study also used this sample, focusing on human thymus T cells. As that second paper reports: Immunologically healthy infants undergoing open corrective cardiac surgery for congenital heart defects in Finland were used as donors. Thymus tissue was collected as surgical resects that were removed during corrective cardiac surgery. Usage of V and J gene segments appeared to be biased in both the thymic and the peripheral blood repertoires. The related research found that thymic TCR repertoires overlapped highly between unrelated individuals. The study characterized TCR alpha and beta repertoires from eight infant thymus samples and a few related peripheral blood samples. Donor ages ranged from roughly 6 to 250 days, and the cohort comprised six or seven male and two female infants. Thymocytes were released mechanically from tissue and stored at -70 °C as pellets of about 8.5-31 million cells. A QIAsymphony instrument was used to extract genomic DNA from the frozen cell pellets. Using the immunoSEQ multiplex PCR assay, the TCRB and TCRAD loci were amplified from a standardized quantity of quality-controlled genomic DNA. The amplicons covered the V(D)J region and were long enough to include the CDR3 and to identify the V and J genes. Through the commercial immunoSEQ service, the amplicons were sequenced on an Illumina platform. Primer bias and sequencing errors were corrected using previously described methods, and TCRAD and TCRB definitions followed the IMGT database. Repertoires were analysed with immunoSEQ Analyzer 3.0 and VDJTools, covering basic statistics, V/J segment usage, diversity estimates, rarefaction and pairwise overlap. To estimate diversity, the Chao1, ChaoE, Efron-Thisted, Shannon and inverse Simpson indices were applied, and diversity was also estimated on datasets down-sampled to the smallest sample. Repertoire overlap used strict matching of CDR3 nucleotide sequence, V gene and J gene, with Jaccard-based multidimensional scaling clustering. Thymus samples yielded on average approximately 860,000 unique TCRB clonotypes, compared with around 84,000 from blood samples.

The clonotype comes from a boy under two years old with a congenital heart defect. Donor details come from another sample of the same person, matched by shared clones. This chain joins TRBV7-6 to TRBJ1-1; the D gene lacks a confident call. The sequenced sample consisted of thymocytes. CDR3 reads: CASGREWDTEAFF. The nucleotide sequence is TGTGCCAGCGGGCGAGAGTGGGACACTGAAGCTTTCTTT.